The clone carrying this T cell receptor beta chain was seen ten or more times. Its antigen remains unknown. This entry comes from a study of glioma-infiltrating T cells. Findings and limits, study-wide: Only very few CDR3 sequences appeared in both tissue and blood. Tissue-blood divergence was below expectation in non-neoplastic patients, above in gliomas.

Germline values: CDR1 MNHNS, CDR2 SASEGT. The CDR3 has 15 residues. The germline V and J ends were trimmed by 7 bases and 4 bases, with 20 bases remaining between them. TCR alpha and beta CDR3 regions were amplified from RNA using iRepertoire nested multiplex PCR. One-step reverse transcription and amplification started from approximately 100-400 ng of tissue mRNA or PBMC total RNA. TCRdb called the multiplex PCR reads again in MiXCR, with one record for every CDR3 protein. The sample records some 100,000 distinct CDR3 sequences, about 25% being singletons. Sequenced sample: glioma tissue, nonneoplastic brain tissue, or PBMCs (not recorded which). The genes are TRBV6-1 and TRBJ2-7; D may be TRBD1 (6 bases). The sequence was obtained from a human donor with low-grade glioma or glioblastoma, undergoing nonglioma brain surgery, or in good health (not recorded which). Written as DNA, the CDR3 is TGTGCCAGCAACACACCTCAGGGGAGCTTTTACGAGCAGTACTTC. It codes for CASNTPQGSFYEQYF.